A selection of T cell receptor beta chains follows, all from one sample in a study of regulatory T cells in long-lasting Graves disease. TCRdb re-derived calls from the multiplex PCR reads in MiXCR, one entry per CDR3 protein. The sample contains just over 600,000 distinct CDR3 sequences, roughly 15% of which appear only once. These sequences were also reported in another study, on T cells in Graves' hyperthyroidism and ophthalmopathy.

The sequences come from peripheral blood mononuclear cells (PBMCs), collected at new diagnosis, from a patient treated with antithyroid drugs. The source is a woman under 40 with Graves disease. CDR3s include the opening cysteine and the closing phenylalanine or tryptophan. The order of the fields is J gene, D gene, clone size, V gene, CDR3 protein, CDR3 DNA. D genes are given only for firm matches. Clone size is not always given. Where it is, it says once, few, many or a class for expanded clones.

TRBJ2-1	NA	many	TRBV6-1	CASSERQEVAYNEQFF	TGTGCCAGCAGTGAACGACAGGAGGTCGCCTACAATGAGCAGTTCTTC
TRBJ2-3	NA	few	TRBV7-2	CASSILGLEQYF	TGTGCCAGCAGCATCCTAGGTCTGGAGCAGTATTTT
TRBJ1-2	TRBD1	many	TRBV7-9	CASQQGAEGYTF	TGTGCCAGTCAACAGGGGGCAGAAGGCTACACCTTC
TRBJ2-7	TRBD1	once	TRBV5-1	CASSLATGTGYYEQYF	TGCGCCAGCAGCTTGGCCACCGGGACAGGGTACTACGAGCAGTACTTC
TRBJ2-1	TRBD2	many	TRBV3-1	CASSRGLANEQFF	TGTGCCAGCAGCCGGGGACTAGCAAATGAGCAGTTCTTC
TRBJ2-5	NA	many	TRBV2	CASGQIQETQYF	TGTGCCAGCGGGCAGATACAAGAGACCCAGTACTTC
TRBJ1-5	TRBD1	NA	TRBV18	CASSGQGGSYNQPQHF	TGTGCCAGCTCGGGACAGGGGGGCTCCTACAATCAGCCCCAGCATTTT
TRBJ2-6	NA	many	TRBV28	CASSSGFSGANVLTF	TGTGCCAGCAGTTCAGGGTTCTCTGGGGCCAACGTCCTGACTTTC
TRBJ1-2	TRBD1	NA	TRBV20-1	CSARGQDNYGYTF	TGCAGTGCTAGGGGACAGGATAACTATGGCTACACCTTC
TRBJ2-1	TRBD2	NA	TRBV11-2	CASSFSGSGDEQFF	TGTGCCAGCAGCTTTAGCGGGAGTGGGGATGAGCAGTTCTTC
TRBJ2-7	NA	NA	TRBV10-3	CAISEITQGTHEQYF	TGTGCCATCAGTGAGATCACCCAGGGGACCCACGAGCAGTACTTC
TRBJ1-6	TRBD1	few	TRBV28	CASRTYRGKNSPLHF	TGTGCCAGCAGGACTTACAGGGGGAAGAATTCACCCCTCCACTTT
TRBJ2-7	TRBD2	few	TRBV4-2	CASSQPLAGIYEQYF	TGTGCCAGCAGCCAACCACTAGCGGGAATCTACGAGCAGTACTTC
TRBJ2-3	TRBD2	NA	TRBV10-1	CASSESGRATDTQYF	TGCGCCAGCAGTGAGAGCGGGAGGGCAACAGATACGCAGTATTTT
TRBJ2-7	NA	NA	TRBV28	CASNREGFSYEQYF	TGTGCCAGCAACCGCGAGGGTTTCAGCTACGAGCAGTACTTC
TRBJ2-7	NA	NA	TRBV9	CASNPQGNSYEQYF	TGTGCCAGCAATCCGCAGGGGAACTCCTACGAGCAGTACTTC
TRBJ1-6	NA	NA	TRBV6-1	CASRPYRALNSPLHF	TGTGCCAGCAGGCCATACAGGGCGCTTAATTCACCCCTCCACTTT
TRBJ2-3	NA	many	TRBV7-3	CASSRDGSTDTQYF	TGTGCCAGCAGCCGGGACGGAAGCACAGATACGCAGTATTTT
TRBJ1-1	NA	many	TRBV20-1	CSARDLEGNTEAFF	TGCAGTGCTAGAGATCTGGAAGGGAACACTGAAGCTTTCTTT
TRBJ2-2	NA	once	TRBV2	CASSGEGPNTGELFF	TGTGCCAGCAGCGGAGAGGGACCGAACACCGGGGAGCTGTTTTTT
TRBJ2-1	TRBD2	few	TRBV20-1	CSASLAGVFHEQFF	TGCAGTGCTAGTTTAGCGGGAGTTTTCCATGAGCAGTTCTTC
TRBJ1-1	TRBD1	NA	TRBV5-1	CASSTGQGKNTEAFF	TGCGCCAGCAGCACCGGACAGGGGAAAAACACTGAAGCTTTCTTT
TRBJ2-3	TRBD2	many	TRBV28	CASSLFAGGRSTDTQYF	TGTGCCAGCAGTTTATTCGCAGGCGGGAGAAGCACAGATACGCAGTATTTT
TRBJ1-1	NA	many	TRBV3-1	CASSQTGKMNTEAFF	TGTGCCAGCAGCCAAACGGGAAAAATGAACACTGAAGCTTTCTTT
TRBJ2-2	NA	many	TRBV12-3/TRBV12-4	CASSGTRDIANTGELFF	TGTGCCAGCAGTGGGACTCGGGACATAGCGAACACCGGGGAGCTGTTTTTT
TRBJ1-6	TRBD1	few	TRBV27	CASSRDRVYYSPLHF	TGTGCCAGCAGCCGGGACAGGGTATACTATTCACCCCTCCACTTT
TRBJ1-5	TRBD1	NA	TRBV6-2/TRBV6-3	CASSYLDRGNQPQHF	TGTGCCAGCAGTTACCTCGACAGGGGTAATCAGCCCCAGCATTTT
TRBJ1-5	NA	many	TRBV7-6	CASSLASIDQPQHF	TGTGCCAGCAGCTTAGCTAGCATCGATCAGCCCCAGCATTTT
TRBJ1-4	TRBD1	few	TRBV14	CASSPRGTVGEKLFF	TGTGCCAGCAGCCCCCGAGGGACAGTGGGTGAAAAACTGTTTTTT
TRBJ2-3	TRBD2	few	TRBV24-1	CATSISGRADTQYF	TGTGCCACCAGTATTAGCGGGAGAGCAGATACGCAGTATTTT
TRBJ2-7	TRBD1	many	TRBV6-1	CASSASATGEKEQYF	TGTGCCAGCAGTGCGTCCGCGACAGGGGAAAAGGAGCAGTACTTC
TRBJ1-2	NA	few	TRBV20-1	CSARVWDYTF	TGCAGTGCTAGAGTCTGGGACTACACCTTC
TRBJ2-7	TRBD2	many	TRBV3-1	CASSQDRLAGRYEQYF	TGTGCCAGCAGCCAAGATCGCCTAGCGGGCCGCTACGAGCAGTACTTC
TRBJ2-7	TRBD2	once	TRBV20-1	CSATGTSGNTYEQYF	TGCAGTGCGACCGGGACTAGCGGGAACACCTACGAGCAGTACTTC
TRBJ1-3	TRBD1	many	TRBV27	CASSLGQHRGNTIYF	TGTGCCAGCAGTTTGGGACAGCATCGAGGAAACACCATATATTTT